This section outlines one T cell receptor (gamma chain) sequence together with its context. The antigen is unknown. The entry originates in a study of Vδ1+ human thymocytes. General study points: Thymic TRG and TRD repertoires appeared highly polyclonal, with Gaussian CDR3 length distributions.

This CDR3 contains 15 residues. With V trimmed by 3 bases and J by 3 bases, 11 bases remained unmatched. In germline, CDR1 is GITISATS, CDR2 ISYDGTV (reference sequence). RNA was extracted from the cells and then reverse transcribed. CDR3 amplicons came from multiplex PCR with pooled V-gene forward and constant-region reverse primers. TCRdb re-called clones from the multiplex PCR reads using CATT. The top ten hold 1.8% of the sample, which has tens of thousands of gamma-chain clones, roughly 20% seen once. The sorted cells were CD3+ Vdelta1+ Vdelta2- thymocytes from alphabeta-depleted thymus. The sample consisted of Vdelta1+ gamma-delta thymocytes from the thymus. Subset in this sample: FACS-sorted CD3+ TCRalphabeta- TCRVdelta1+ TCRVdelta2- thymocytes. V gene TRGV9 combines with J gene TRGJ1 or TRGJ2. The TCR comes from a boy younger than two who had congenital heart surgery. The CDR3 region is CALWEPEMGYYKKLF. The CDR3 coding sequence is TGTGCCTTGTGGGAGCCTGAAATGGGTTATTATAAGAAACTCTTT.